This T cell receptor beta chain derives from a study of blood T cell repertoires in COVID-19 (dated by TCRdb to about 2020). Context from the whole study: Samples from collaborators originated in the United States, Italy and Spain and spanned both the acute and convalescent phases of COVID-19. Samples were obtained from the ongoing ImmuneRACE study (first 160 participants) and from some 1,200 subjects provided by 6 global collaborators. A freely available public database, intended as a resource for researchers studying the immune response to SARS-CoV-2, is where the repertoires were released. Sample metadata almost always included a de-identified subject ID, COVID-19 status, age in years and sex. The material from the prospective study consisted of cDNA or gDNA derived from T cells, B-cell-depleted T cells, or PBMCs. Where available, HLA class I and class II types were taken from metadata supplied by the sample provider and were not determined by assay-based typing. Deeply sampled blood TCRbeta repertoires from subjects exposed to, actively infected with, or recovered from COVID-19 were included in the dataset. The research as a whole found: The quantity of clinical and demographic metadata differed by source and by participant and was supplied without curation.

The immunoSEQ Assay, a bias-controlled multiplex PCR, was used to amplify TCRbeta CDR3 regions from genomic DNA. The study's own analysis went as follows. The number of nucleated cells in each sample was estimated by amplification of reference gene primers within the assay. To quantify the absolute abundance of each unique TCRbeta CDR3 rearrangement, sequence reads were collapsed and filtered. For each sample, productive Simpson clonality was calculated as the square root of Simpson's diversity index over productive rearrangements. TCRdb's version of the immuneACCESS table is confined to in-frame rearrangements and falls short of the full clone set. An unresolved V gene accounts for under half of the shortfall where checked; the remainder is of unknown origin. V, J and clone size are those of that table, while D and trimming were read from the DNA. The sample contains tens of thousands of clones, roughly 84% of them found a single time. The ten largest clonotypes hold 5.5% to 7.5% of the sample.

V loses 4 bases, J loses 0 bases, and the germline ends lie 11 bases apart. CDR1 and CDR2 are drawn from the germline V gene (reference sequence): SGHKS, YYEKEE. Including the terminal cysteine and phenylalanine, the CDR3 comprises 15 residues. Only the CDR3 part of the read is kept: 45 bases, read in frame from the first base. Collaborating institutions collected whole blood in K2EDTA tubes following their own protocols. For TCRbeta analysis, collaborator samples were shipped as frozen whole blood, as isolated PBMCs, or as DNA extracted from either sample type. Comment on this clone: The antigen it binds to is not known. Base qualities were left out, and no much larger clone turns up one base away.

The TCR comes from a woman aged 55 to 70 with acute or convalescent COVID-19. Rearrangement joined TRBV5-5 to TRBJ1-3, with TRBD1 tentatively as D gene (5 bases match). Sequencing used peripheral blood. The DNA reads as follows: TGTGCCAGCAGCCCTCGGGGGGGCTCTGGAAACACCATATATTTT. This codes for CASSPRGGSGNTIYF.